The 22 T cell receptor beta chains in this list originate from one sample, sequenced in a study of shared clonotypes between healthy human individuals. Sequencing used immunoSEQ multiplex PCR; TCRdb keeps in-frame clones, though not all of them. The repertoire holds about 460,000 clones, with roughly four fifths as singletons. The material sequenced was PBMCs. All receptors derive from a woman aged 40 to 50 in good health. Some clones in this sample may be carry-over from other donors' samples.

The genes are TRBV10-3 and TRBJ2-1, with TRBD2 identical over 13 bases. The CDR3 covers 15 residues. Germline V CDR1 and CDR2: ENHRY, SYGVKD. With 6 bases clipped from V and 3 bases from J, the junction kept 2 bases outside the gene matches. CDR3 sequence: CAIRGTSGNYNEQFF. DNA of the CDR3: TGTGCCATCAGGGGGACTAGCGGGAACTACAATGAGCAGTTCTTC.

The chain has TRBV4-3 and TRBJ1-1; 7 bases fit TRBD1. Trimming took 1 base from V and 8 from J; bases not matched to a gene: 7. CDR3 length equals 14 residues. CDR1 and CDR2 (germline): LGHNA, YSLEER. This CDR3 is CASSQGGTASEAFF. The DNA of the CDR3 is TGCGCCAGCAGCCAAGGTGGGACAGCGTCAGAAGCTTTCTTT.

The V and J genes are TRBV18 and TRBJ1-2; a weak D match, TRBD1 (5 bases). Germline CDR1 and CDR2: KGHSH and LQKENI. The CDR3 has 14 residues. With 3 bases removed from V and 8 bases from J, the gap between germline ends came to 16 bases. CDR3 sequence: CASSPPRDRHGYTF. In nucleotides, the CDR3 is TGTGCCAGCTCACCCCCCCGCGACAGACACGGCTACACCTTC. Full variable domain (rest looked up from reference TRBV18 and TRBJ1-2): NAGVMQNPRHLVRRRGQEARLRCSPMKGHSHVYWYRQLPEEGLKFMVYLQKENIIDESGMPKERFSAEFPKEGPSILRIQQVVRGDSAAYFCASSPPRDRHGYTFGSGTRLTVV.

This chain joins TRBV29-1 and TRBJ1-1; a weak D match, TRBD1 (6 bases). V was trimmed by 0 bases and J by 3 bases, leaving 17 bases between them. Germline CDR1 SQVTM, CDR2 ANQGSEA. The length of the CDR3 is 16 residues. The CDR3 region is CSVEEGGGQPDTEAFF. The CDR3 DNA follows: TGCAGCGTTGAAGAAGGCGGCGGACAGCCTGACACTGAAGCTTTCTTT.

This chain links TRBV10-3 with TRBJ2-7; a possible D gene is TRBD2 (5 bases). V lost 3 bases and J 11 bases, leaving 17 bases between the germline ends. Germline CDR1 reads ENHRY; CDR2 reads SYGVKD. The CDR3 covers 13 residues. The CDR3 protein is CAISDPKEATEYF. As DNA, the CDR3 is TGTGCCATCAGTGACCCGAAGGAGGCAACCGAGTACTTC.

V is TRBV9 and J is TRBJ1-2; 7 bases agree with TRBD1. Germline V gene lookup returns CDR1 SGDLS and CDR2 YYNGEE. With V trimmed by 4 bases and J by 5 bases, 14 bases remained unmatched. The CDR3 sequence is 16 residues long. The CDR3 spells CASSQTIGQAAYGYTF. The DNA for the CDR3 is TGTGCCAGCAGCCAGACCATAGGACAGGCGGCATATGGCTACACCTTC.

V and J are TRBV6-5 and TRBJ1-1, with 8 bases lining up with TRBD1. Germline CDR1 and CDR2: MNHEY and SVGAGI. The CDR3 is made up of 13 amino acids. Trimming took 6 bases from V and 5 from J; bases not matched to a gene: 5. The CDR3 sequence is CASRDRVGTEAFF. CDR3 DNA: TGTGCCAGCAGGGACAGGGTCGGAACTGAAGCTTTCTTT.

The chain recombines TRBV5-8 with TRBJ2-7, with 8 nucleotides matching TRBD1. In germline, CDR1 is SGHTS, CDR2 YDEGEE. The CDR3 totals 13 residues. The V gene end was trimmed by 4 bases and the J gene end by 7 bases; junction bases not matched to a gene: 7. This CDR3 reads CASSTRTGWEQYF. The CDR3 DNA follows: TGTGCCAGCAGCACCCGGACAGGGTGGGAGCAGTACTTC.

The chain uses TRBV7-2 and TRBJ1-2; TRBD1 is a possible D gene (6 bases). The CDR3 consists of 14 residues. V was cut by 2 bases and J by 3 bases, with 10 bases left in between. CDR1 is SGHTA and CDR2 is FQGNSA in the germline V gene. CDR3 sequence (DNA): TGTGCCAGCAGCTTACAGGGGTTCGACTATGGCTACACCTTC. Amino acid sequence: CASSLQGFDYGYTF.

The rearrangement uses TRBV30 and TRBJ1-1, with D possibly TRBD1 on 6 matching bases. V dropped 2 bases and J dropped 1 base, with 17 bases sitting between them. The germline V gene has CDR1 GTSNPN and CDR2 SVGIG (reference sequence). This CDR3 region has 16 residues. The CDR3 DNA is TGTGCCTGGAGTCAGGGGCGAGCAGGCCGGAACACTGAAGCTTTCTTT. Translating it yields CAWSQGRAGRNTEAFF.

CDR3 loop: CASTTSGPIYEQYF. For the CDR3, the DNA is TGTGCCAGCACGACATCGGGGCCGATTTACGAGCAGTACTTC. V and J are TRBV6-1 and TRBJ2-7; D is tentatively TRBD1 or TRBD2 (5 bases each). The germline V and J ends were trimmed by 7 bases and 4 bases, with 17 bases remaining between them. The CDR3 extends over 14 amino acids. Per germline, CDR1 MNHNS and CDR2 SASEGT.

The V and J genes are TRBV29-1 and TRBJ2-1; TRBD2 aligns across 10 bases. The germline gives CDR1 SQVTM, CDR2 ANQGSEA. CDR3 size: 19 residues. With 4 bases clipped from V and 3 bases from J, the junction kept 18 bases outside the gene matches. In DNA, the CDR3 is TGCAGCGTTGGCCCCCAAATTAGATCTAGCGGGAGTGACTACAATGAGCAGTTCTTC. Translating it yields CSVGPQIRSSGSDYNEQFF.

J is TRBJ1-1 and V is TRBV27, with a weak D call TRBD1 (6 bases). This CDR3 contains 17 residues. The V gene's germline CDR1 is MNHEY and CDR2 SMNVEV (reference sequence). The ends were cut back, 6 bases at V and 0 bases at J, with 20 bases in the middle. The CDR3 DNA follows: TGTGCCAGCAGGAAGACAGGTTTACAACTTATGAACACTGAAGCTTTCTTT. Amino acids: CASRKTGLQLMNTEAFF.

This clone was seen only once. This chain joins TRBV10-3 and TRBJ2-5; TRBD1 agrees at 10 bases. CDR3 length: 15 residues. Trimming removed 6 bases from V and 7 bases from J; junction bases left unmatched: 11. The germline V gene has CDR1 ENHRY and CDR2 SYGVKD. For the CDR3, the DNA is TGTGCCATCAGCCCGGGACAGGGGAATATCCCGACCCAGTACTTC. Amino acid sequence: CAISPGQGNIPTQYF.

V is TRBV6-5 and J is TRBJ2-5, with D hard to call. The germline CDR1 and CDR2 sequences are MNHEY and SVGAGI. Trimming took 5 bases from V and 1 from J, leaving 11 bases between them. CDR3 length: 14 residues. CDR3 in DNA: TGTGCCAGCAGTAGCTGGGCCGGCCAAGAGACCCAGTACTTC. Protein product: CASSSWAGQETQYF.

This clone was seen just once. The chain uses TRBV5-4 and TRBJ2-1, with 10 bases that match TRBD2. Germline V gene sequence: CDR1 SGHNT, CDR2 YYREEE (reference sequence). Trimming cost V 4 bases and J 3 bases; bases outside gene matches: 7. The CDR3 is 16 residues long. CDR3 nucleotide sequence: TGTGCCAGCAGCGCTAGCGGGAGACAGGGCTACAATGAGCAGTTCTTC. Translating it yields CASSASGRQGYNEQFF.

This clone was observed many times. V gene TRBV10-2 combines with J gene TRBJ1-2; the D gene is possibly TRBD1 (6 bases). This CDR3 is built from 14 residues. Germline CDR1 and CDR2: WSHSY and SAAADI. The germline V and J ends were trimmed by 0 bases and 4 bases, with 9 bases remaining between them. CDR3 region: CASSESGQIYGYTF. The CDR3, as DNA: TGCGCCAGCAGTGAGTCTGGACAGATCTATGGCTACACCTTC.

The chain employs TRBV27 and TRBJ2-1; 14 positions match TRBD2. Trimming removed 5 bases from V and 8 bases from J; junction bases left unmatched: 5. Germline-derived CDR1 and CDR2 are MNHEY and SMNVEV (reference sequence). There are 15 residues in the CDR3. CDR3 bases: TGTGCCAGCAGTATCGGGACTAGCGGGAGATATGAGCAGTTCTTC. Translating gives CASSIGTSGRYEQFF.

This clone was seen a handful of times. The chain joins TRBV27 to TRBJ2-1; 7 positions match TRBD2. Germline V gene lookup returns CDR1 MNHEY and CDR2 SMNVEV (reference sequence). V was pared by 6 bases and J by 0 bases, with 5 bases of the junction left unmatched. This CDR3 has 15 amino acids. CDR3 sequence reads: CASRLGGSSYNEQFF. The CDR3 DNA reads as TGTGCCAGCAGATTAGGCGGGAGCTCCTACAATGAGCAGTTCTTC.

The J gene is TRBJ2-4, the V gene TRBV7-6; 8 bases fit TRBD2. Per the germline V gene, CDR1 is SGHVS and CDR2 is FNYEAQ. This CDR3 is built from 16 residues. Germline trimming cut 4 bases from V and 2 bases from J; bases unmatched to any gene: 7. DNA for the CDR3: TGTGCCAGCAGCTCGGGACTAGTCTATCCCAAAAACATTCAGTACTTC. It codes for CASSSGLVYPKNIQYF.

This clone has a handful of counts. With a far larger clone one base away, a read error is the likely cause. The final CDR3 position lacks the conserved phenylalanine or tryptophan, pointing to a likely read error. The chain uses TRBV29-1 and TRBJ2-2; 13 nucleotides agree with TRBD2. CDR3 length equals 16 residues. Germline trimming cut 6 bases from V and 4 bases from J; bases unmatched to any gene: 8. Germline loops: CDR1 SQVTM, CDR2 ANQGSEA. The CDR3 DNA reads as TGCAGCGTCCCCAGGACTAGCGGGAGCTCCACCGGGGAGCTGTTTCTT. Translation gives CSVPRTSGSSTGELFL.

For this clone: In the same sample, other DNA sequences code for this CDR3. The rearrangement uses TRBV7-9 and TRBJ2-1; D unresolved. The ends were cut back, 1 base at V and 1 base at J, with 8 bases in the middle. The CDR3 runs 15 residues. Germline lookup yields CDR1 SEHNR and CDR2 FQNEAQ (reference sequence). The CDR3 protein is CASSLGLASYNEQFF. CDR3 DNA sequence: TGTGCCAGCAGCTTAGGACTTGCTTCCTACAATGAGCAGTTCTTC.